Listed here are 31 T cell receptor beta chains from one sample, sequenced in a study of a mutant IDH1 vaccine in newly diagnosed glioma. These receptors lack a known antigen. Profiling relied on immunoSEQ multiplex PCR, and the TCRdb table lists in-frame clones only, not all of them. The data show 70,000 to 95,000 clones, about 85% seen once. Time point: week 23, last vaccination. Vaccinated patients received 300 ug of mutant IDH1 20-mer peptide per dose, with topical imiquimod. The sample was PBMCs, taken from a glioma patient whose treatment included an IDH1 peptide vaccine. These receptors were collected from a woman between 50 and 59 years old with glioma.

This clone was seen once. The rearrangement uses TRBV28 and TRBJ1-1; D unresolved. The V end was cut by 5 bases, the J end by 1 base, with 5 bases between. Germline V gene data show CDR1 as MDHEN and CDR2 as SYDVKM. This CDR3 is built from 12 residues. The CDR3 protein is CASSQRNTEAFF. In DNA, the CDR3 is TGTGCCAGCAGTCAGAGGAACACTGAAGCTTTCTTT.

The chain recombines TRBV7-2 with TRBJ1-5; possible D gene TRBD1, 5 bases. The CDR3 is made up of 16 amino acids. Between the trimmed V and J ends, which lost 5 bases and 2 bases, there was a span of 16 bases. Germline V CDR1 and CDR2: SGHTA, FQGNSA. CDR3 protein: CASSPAGGGGNQPQHF. The CDR3 bases are TGTGCCAGCAGCCCAGCTGGGGGGGGAGGCAATCAGCCCCAGCATTTT. Full variable domain (outside the CDR3, taken from reference TRBV7-2 and TRBJ1-5): GAGVSQSPSNKVTEKGKDVELRCDPISGHTALYWYRQSLGQGLEFLIYFQGNSAPDKSGLPSDRFSAERTGGSVSTLTIQRTQQEDSAVYLCASSPAGGGGNQPQHFGDGTRLSIL.

The gene calls are TRBV7-3 and TRBJ2-3; D not certain. The V end lost 2 bases, the J end lost 1 base, and 4 bases lay between the germline ends. Germline V lookup: CDR1 SGHTA, CDR2 FQGTGA. This CDR3 is 13 amino acids long. The CDR3 here is CASSLFGTDTQYF. The CDR3 nucleotides are TGTGCCAGCAGCTTATTTGGCACAGATACGCAGTATTTT.

For the CDR3, the DNA is TGTGCCAGCAGCCCAGGAGGGGGGCTCGAGCAGTACTTC. The encoded protein is CASSPGGGLEQYF. The rearrangement joins TRBV9 to TRBJ2-7; D could derive from TRBD1 or TRBD2 (6 bases each). This CDR3 is 13 amino acids long. Trimming removed 4 bases from V and 6 bases from J, with 14 bases in between. The germline CDR1 and CDR2 sequences are SGDLS and YYNGEE.

J is TRBJ1-1 and V is TRBV28, with D possibly matching TRBD1 (5 bases). The germline gives CDR1 MDHEN, CDR2 SYDVKM. V lost 11 bases and J lost 4, with 17 bases in between. CDR3 size: 13 residues. CDR3 residues: CAWGVGTPTEAFF. Here the CDR3 DNA reads TGTGCCTGGGGGGTGGGGACCCCCACTGAAGCTTTCTTT.

Only a few counts were recorded for this clone. The J gene is TRBJ1-6, the V gene TRBV7-9, with D hard to call. The germline V and J ends were trimmed by 7 bases and 9 bases, with 10 bases remaining between them. Looked up from germline, CDR1 is SEHNR and CDR2 is FQNEAQ (reference sequence). The CDR3 is 12 amino acids. The CDR3 here is CASTGAGSPLHF. The CDR3 DNA follows: TGTGCCAGCACAGGCGCCGGTTCACCCCTCCACTTT.

The chain couples TRBV10-3 to TRBJ2-1; D unclear. CDR3 length equals 14 residues. Trimming took off 3 bases at V and 8 bases at J, with 14 bases between the two ends. Germline V gene data show CDR1 as ENHRY and CDR2 as SYGVKD. The CDR3 is CAISDRWTTDEQFF. CDR3 coding DNA: TGTGCCATCAGTGACCGATGGACCACGGATGAGCAGTTCTTC.

The rearrangement uses TRBV18 and TRBJ2-1; the match to TRBD2 covers 7 bases. The CDR3 covers 15 residues. Trimming cost V 7 bases and J 3 bases; bases outside gene matches: 9. In germline, CDR1 is KGHSH, CDR2 LQKENI. The CDR3 here is CASFRRETLYNEQFF. CDR3 DNA: TGTGCCAGCTTCAGGCGGGAGACACTCTACAATGAGCAGTTCTTC.

The V call is TRBV20-1, the J call TRBJ2-7, with D possibly being TRBD1 or TRBD2 (5 bases each). This CDR3 has 11 residues. In germline, CDR1 is DFQATT, CDR2 SNEGSKA (reference sequence). The V and J ends lost 3 bases and 8 bases respectively, with 11 bases between them. In DNA, the CDR3 is TGCAGTGCTAGTTCGGGGCCACAGCAGTACTTC. Its translation is CSASSGPQQYF.

V gene TRBV7-9 combines with J gene TRBJ1-5; no clear D. The CDR3 extends over 13 amino acids. Germline V gives CDR1 SEHNR, CDR2 FQNEAQ (reference sequence). V was cut by 2 bases and J by 6 bases, with 8 bases left in between. This chain's CDR3 is CASSLWESQPQHF. In DNA form, the CDR3 reads TGTGCCAGCAGCTTATGGGAGAGTCAGCCCCAGCATTTT.

This clone was found once. The J gene is TRBJ1-3, the V gene TRBV4-2, with D possibly TRBD1 on 5 matching bases. Germline assignment: CDR1 LGHNA and CDR2 YNFKEQ. The length of the CDR3 is 16 residues. V lost 1 base to trimming and J lost 5 bases, with 15 bases between them. The CDR3 nucleotides are TGTGCCAGCAGCCAAGCGTGGACCGCGGGGCGAAACACCATATATTTT. This gives the protein CASSQAWTAGRNTIYF.

The chain links TRBV7-9 to TRBJ2-7; no firm D call. V lost 3 bases and J 0 bases, leaving 6 bases between the germline ends. The germline V gene has CDR1 SEHNR and CDR2 FQNEAQ (reference sequence). CDR3 size: 13 residues. CDR3 DNA sequence: TGTGCCAGCAGCTTGTCGAGCTCCTACGAGCAGTACTTC. The encoded protein is CASSLSSSYEQYF.

The gene calls are TRBV7-3 and TRBJ2-3, with 7 positions matching TRBD1. The length of the CDR3 is 12 residues. Germline values: CDR1 SGHTA, CDR2 FQGTGA. Germline trimming cut 5 bases from V and 9 bases from J; bases unmatched to any gene: 5. The DNA for the CDR3 is TGTGCCAGCAGCCCCGACAGGGCCACGCAGTATTTT. Its translation: CASSPDRATQYF. The variable domain in full, completed from reference TRBV7-3 and TRBJ2-3, reads GAGVSQTPSNKVTEKGKYVELRCDPISGHTALYWYRQSLGQGPEFLIYFQGTGAADDSGLPNDRFFAVRPEGSVSTLKIQRTERGDSAVYLCASSPDRATQYFGPGTRLTVL.

For this clone: This same CDR3 is encoded by further DNA sequences in the sample. The rearrangement joins TRBV6-4 to TRBJ2-2; D unclear. CDR3 length equals 13 residues. CDR1 is MRHNA and CDR2 is SNTAGT in the germline V gene. V was pared by 0 bases and J by 3 bases, with 2 bases between. CDR3 amino acids: CASSDSDTGELFF. The CDR3 nucleotides are TGTGCCAGCAGTGACTCGGACACCGGGGAGCTGTTTTTT.

This rearrangement joins TRBV5-1 to TRBJ1-6; D call uncertain. CDR1 is SGHRS and CDR2 is YFSETQ in the germline V gene. This CDR3 is 16 amino acids long. V lost 2 bases to trimming and J lost 1 base, with 10 bases between them. CDR3 DNA: TGCGCCAGCAGCTTCGGGGTTAGATCCTATAATTCACCCCTCCACTTT. The encoded protein is CASSFGVRSYNSPLHF.

The rearrangement uses TRBV2 and TRBJ1-4, with a weak D call TRBD1 (6 bases). The CDR3 has 14 amino acids. V was shortened by 4 bases and J by 8 bases, with 14 bases between the two germline ends. Germline lookup yields CDR1 SNHLY and CDR2 FYNNEI. This chain's CDR3 is CASSGQVGGEKLFF. CDR3 coding DNA: TGTGCCAGCAGTGGACAGGTTGGAGGGGAAAAACTGTTTTTT.

The CDR3: CASSDGGRETQYF. CDR3 sequence (DNA): TGTGCCAGCAGTGATGGGGGCCGGGAGACCCAGTACTTC. The rearrangement joins TRBV25-1 to TRBJ2-5; weak D call: TRBD1 (6 bases). CDR3 length: 13 residues. Deletions cut 3 bases from V and 5 bases from J, with 10 bases between. CDR1 MGHDK and CDR2 SYGVNS come from the germline V gene.

CDR3 nucleotide sequence: TGTGCCAGCAGTCCTGACAGGGGGAGGAGCACTGAAGCTTTCTTT. It codes for CASSPDRGRSTEAFF. The J gene is TRBJ1-1, the V gene TRBV28, with 9 bases aligning to TRBD1. This CDR3 contains 15 residues. J was trimmed by 4 bases and V by 5 bases; bases with no gene match: 8. From germline, CDR1 is MDHEN and CDR2 SYDVKM.

This chain uses TRBV19 with TRBJ1-1; the match to TRBD1 covers 7 bases. The CDR3 consists of 13 residues. Germline-derived CDR1 and CDR2 are LNHDA and SQIVND (reference sequence). Trimming at V came to 5 bases and at J to 4 bases, leaving 4 bases not matched to a gene. For the CDR3, the DNA is TGTGCCAGTAGTTTCCGACAGGGCACTGAAGCTTTCTTT. This codes for CASSFRQGTEAFF.

This clone came up a few times. The chain couples TRBV5-1 to TRBJ2-7; D assignment may be TRBD1 or TRBD2 (5 bases each). Germline-derived CDR1 and CDR2 are SGHRS and YFSETQ. The CDR3 covers 14 residues. Trimming cost V 7 bases and J 5 bases, with 19 bases left between them. CDR3 protein: CASFTGTKRDEQYF. CDR3 coding DNA: TGCGCCAGCTTTACCGGGACCAAAAGGGACGAGCAGTACTTC.

This clone showed up just a few times. The genes are TRBV30 and TRBJ1-6; D is unresolved. Trimming took off 2 bases at V and 6 bases at J, with 2 bases between the two ends. CDR1 is GTSNPN, CDR2 SVGIG, per germline (reference sequence). CDR3 size: 11 residues. The CDR3: CAWSSNSPLHF. The CDR3 bases are TGTGCCTGGAGTTCTAATTCACCCCTCCACTTT.

The rearrangement links TRBV28 to TRBJ1-5; D is possibly TRBD1 (6 bases). V dropped 4 bases and J dropped 5 bases, with 15 bases sitting between them. CDR1 and CDR2 (germline): MDHEN, SYDVKM. This CDR3 spans 15 amino acids. Written as DNA, the CDR3 is TGTGCCAGCAGTTCCCGGGGGGACACTGATCAGCCCCAGCATTTT. Its protein is CASSSRGDTDQPQHF.

This chain uses TRBV5-5 with TRBJ1-3, with TRBD1 identical over 9 bases. Germline V gene lookup returns CDR1 SGHKS and CDR2 YYEKEE (reference sequence). The CDR3 length is 17 residues. J gave up 4 bases and V 1 base, and 9 bases lay outside the gene matches. This chain's CDR3 is CASSLSPGTGSGNTIYF. The CDR3 DNA is TGTGCCAGCAGCTTGTCCCCGGGGACAGGGAGCGGAAACACCATATATTTT.

This chain uses TRBV2 with TRBJ2-1; D possibly corresponds to TRBD2 (6 bases). The CDR3 is 13 residues long. CDR1 SNHLY and CDR2 FYNNEI come from the germline V gene. The CDR3 sequence is CAIFPGLNNEQFF. The DNA of the CDR3 is TGTGCTATTTTCCCGGGACTTAACAATGAGCAGTTCTTC.

This clone has just a few counts. V gene TRBV2 combines with J gene TRBJ2-2, with 7 positions matching TRBD1. Per germline, CDR1 SNHLY and CDR2 FYNNEI. There are 17 residues in the CDR3. The ends lost 4 bases at V and 3 bases at J; junction bases unmatched: 11. CDR3 nucleotide sequence: TGTGCCAGCAGTGTAAAACTAACAGGGGTGGACACCGGGGAGCTGTTTTTT. Its translation: CASSVKLTGVDTGELFF.

CDR3 loop: CASGGEMGQFF. The CDR3 DNA follows: TGTGCCAGCGGAGGGGAGATGGGGCAGTTCTTC. V and J are TRBV7-9 and TRBJ2-1; D perhaps matches TRBD2 (6 bases). Trimming removed 8 bases from V and 12 bases from J, with 14 bases in between. CDR3 length: 11 amino acids. From germline, CDR1 is SEHNR and CDR2 FQNEAQ (reference sequence).

The rearrangement links TRBV6-5 to TRBJ1-1; maybe TRBD1 (6 bases). The CDR3 consists of 14 residues. Germline lookup yields CDR1 MNHEY and CDR2 SVGAGI. With 2 bases removed from V and 5 bases from J, the gap between germline ends came to 12 bases. CDR3 DNA: TGTGCCAGCAGTTACGGGCAGGGGCAAACTGAAGCTTTCTTT. This translates into CASSYGQGQTEAFF.

The J gene is TRBJ1-5, the V gene TRBV14, with a tentative D call TRBD1 (5 bases). V shed 0 bases and J shed 0 bases, with 12 bases lying between them. The CDR3 extends over 17 amino acids. CDR1 is SGHDN, CDR2 FVKESK, per germline. CDR3 DNA: TGTGCCAGCAGCCAAGATATGGGACCTTATAGCAATCAGCCCCAGCATTTT. It specifies CASSQDMGPYSNQPQHF.

The V gene is TRBV5-1, the J gene TRBJ2-1, with 13 bases lining up with TRBD2. This CDR3 has 15 residues. Germline loops: CDR1 SGHRS, CDR2 YFSETQ. With V trimmed by 4 bases and J by 7 bases, 5 bases remained unmatched. The CDR3 DNA reads as TGCGCCAGCAGCCTCGGACTAGCGGGAGCGAATGAGCAGTTCTTC. Translated: CASSLGLAGANEQFF. The variable domain in full, with the rest retrieved from reference TRBV5-1 and TRBJ2-1, is KAGVTQTPRYLIKTRGQQVTLSCSPISGHRSVSWYQQTPGQGLQFLFEYFSETQRNKGNFPGRFSGRQFSNSRSEMNVSTLELGDSALYLCASSLGLAGANEQFFGPGTRLTVL.

The CDR3 DNA reads as TGCGCCAGCAGCCAAGGTACTAGCGGGAGGCGCAATGAGCAGTTCTTC. As protein: CASSQGTSGRRNEQFF. The chain is built from TRBV4-1 and TRBJ2-1; 12 bases are shared with TRBD2. The CDR3 spans 16 residues. In germline, CDR1 is MGHRA, CDR2 YSYEKL. Losses at the gene ends were 1 base for V and 6 bases for J; bases not matched to a gene: 4.

The rearrangement uses TRBV18 and TRBJ2-3; possibly TRBD2 for D (7 bases). CDR1 is KGHSH, CDR2 LQKENI, per germline. The V and J ends lost 2 bases and 1 base respectively, with 19 bases between them. The CDR3 sequence is 18 residues long. CDR3 residues: CASSPVPRGGARTDTQYF. CDR3 sequence (DNA): TGTGCCAGCTCACCAGTCCCGCGTGGGGGGGCTCGCACAGATACGCAGTATTTT.